Sequencing of this T cell receptor beta chain was carried out in a study of cytomegalovirus exposure and HLA in healthy donors. The germline V gene has CDR1 MNHNY and CDR2 SVGAGI (reference sequence). This CDR3 has 15 amino acids. The V end lost 1 base, the J end lost 1 base, and 8 bases lay between the germline ends. Primers included in the PCR were 60 Vbeta and 13 Jbeta primers. Repertoires were generated with immunoSEQ multiplex PCR, while TCRdb's copy carries only in-frame clones and drops some. The data hold about 130,000 clones, with roughly four fifths observed a single time. The chain carries TRBV6-6 and TRBJ1-3; D call uncertain. Sequencing was done on a sample of PBMCs. The receptor was isolated from a male donor in good health and CMV-seropositive. The CDR3, as DNA: TGTGCCAGCAGTTACTTATCGGGGTCTGGAAACACCATATATTTT. This sequence encodes CASSYLSGSGNTIYF.